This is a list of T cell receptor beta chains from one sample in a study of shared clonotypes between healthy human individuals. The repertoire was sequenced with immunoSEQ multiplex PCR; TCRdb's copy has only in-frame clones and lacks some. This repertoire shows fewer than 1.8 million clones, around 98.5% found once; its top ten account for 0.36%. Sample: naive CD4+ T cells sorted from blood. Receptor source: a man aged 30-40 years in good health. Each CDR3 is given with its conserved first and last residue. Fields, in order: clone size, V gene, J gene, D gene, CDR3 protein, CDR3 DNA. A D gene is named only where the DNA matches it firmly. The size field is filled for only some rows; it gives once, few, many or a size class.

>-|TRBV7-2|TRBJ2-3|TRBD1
CASSLGTGSDTQYF
TGTGCCAGCAGCTTAGGGACAGGCTCGGATACGCAGTATTTT
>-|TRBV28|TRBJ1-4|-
CASTWGPGEKLFF
TGTGCCAGCACCTGGGGCCCGGGAGAAAAACTGTTTTTT
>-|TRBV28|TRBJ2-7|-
CASSLRGYEGYEQYF
TGTGCCAGCAGCTTGCGGGGATATGAAGGCTACGAGCAGTACTTC
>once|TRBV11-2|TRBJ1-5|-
CASSLAGASNQPQHF
TGTGCCAGCAGCTTAGCGGGGGCTAGCAATCAGCCCCAGCATTTT
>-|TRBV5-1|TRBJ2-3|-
CASSLVRAPTDTQYF
TGCGCCAGCAGCTTGGTCCGGGCTCCCACAGATACGCAGTATTTT
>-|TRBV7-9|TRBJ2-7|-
CASSWAGTPSQYF
TGTGCCAGCAGCTGGGCCGGGACTCCATCTCAGTACTTC
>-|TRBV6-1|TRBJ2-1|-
CASSRTLHSNEQFF
TGTGCCAGCAGTCGGACTCTCCATTCCAATGAGCAGTTCTTC
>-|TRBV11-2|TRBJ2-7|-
CASSPTVRVGKTYEQYF
TGTGCCAGCAGCCCAACGGTACGGGTGGGCAAAACCTACGAGCAGTACTTC
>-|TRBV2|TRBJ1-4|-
CASSERGPGVTNEKLFF
TGTGCCAGCAGTGAACGCGGTCCTGGGGTAACTAATGAAAAACTGTTTTTT
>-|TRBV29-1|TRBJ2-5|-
CSPRVAETQYF
TGCAGCCCGAGAGTAGCAGAGACCCAGTACTTC
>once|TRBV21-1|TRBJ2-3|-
CASRTLSRGASTDTQYF
TGTGCCAGCAGAACCTTGTCCCGGGGGGCTAGCACAGATACGCAGTATTTT